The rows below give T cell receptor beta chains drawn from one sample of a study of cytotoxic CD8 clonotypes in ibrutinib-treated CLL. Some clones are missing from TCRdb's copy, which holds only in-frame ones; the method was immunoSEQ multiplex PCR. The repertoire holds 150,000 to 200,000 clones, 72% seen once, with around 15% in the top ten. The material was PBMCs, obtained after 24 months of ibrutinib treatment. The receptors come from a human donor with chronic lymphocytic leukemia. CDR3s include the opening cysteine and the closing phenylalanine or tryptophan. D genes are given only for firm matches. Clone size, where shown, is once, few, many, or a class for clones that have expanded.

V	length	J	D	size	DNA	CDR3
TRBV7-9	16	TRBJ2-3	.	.	TGTGCCAGCAGCTTAGCGCAGGGCGTTAGGTCAGATACGCAGTATTTT	CASSLAQGVRSDTQYF
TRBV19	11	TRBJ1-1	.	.	TGTGCCAGTAGCAAGCGTCTTGAAGCTTTCTTT	CASSKRLEAFF
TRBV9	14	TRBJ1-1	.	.	TGTGCCAGCAGCGTAGTTGGGGGCGGGACTGAAGCTTTCTTT	CASSVVGGGTEAFF
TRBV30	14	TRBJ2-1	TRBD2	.	TGTGCCTGGCAGACTAGCGGGCTATTCTATGAGCAGTTCTTC	CAWQTSGLFYEQFF
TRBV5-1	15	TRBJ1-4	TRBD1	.	TGCGCCAGCAGCTTGGTTGGGGACAGGGAAGAAAAACTGTTTTTT	CASSLVGDREEKLFF
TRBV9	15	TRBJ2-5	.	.	TGTGCCAGCAGCGTAGAGGGGGGCGTATGGGAGACCCAGTACTTC	CASSVEGGVWETQYF
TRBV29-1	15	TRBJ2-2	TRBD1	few	TGCAGCGTCTGGGCCCGGACAGGGGATACCGGGGAGCTGTTTTTT	CSVWARTGDTGELFF
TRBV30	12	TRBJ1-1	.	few	TGTGCCTGGAGTGTCCAGGGCCATGAAGCTTTCTTT	CAWSVQGHEAFF
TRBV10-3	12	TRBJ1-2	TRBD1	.	TGTGCCATCACCCGGACAGGGTATGGCTACACCTTC	CAITRTGYGYTF
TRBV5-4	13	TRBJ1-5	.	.	TGTGCCAGCAGCTTGGACAGGAATCAGCCCCAGCATTTT	CASSLDRNQPQHF